The sequence of this T cell receptor beta chain was determined in a study of cytomegalovirus exposure and HLA in healthy donors. General study points: It emerged from a later analysis that several of the most significant clusters appeared to be linked to common viral pathogens. It was only CMV serostatus that was available as immune exposure information. Certain indistinguishable V segments, among them TRBV6-2 and TRBV6-3, were excluded.

Primers included in the PCR were 60 Vbeta and 13 Jbeta primers. Assay: immunoSEQ multiplex PCR; the TCRdb copy retains only in-frame clones and omits some. The repertoire table contains some 120,000 clones. A note on this clone: Its antigen is currently unknown.

With 5 bases removed from V and 4 bases from J, the gap between germline ends came to 21 bases. This CDR3 has 16 residues. Germline V lookup: CDR1 SGHAT, CDR2 FQNNGV. Sequencing input: PBMCs. The origin of this receptor is a woman in her sixties in good health and CMV-seronegative. The rearrangement links TRBV11-2 to TRBJ2-7, with D perhaps TRBD1 (6 bases). CDR3: CASSTSTGPFNYEQYF. DNA of the CDR3: TGTGCCAGCAGCACCTCGACAGGCCCATTCAATTACGAGCAGTACTTC.